A single sample is the source of the 11 T cell receptor beta chains below, sequenced in a study of cytomegalovirus exposure and HLA in healthy donors. 60 Vbeta and 13 Jbeta primers were used in PCR. The data were produced by immunoSEQ multiplex PCR, yet TCRdb's version contains in-frame clones alone and is incomplete. The table records some 130,000 clones, roughly 78% of them present only once. Material for sequencing was PBMCs. These receptors came from a man aged 35 to 55 in good health and CMV-seropositive.

The gene calls are TRBV19 and TRBJ2-2; tentatively, D is TRBD2 (7 bases). This CDR3 is 18 amino acids long. Germline CDR1 reads LNHDA; CDR2 reads SQIVND (reference sequence). V was clipped by 5 bases and J by 1 base, with 20 bases between them. CDR3 in amino acids: CASSPSGRGALNTGELFF. The CDR3 DNA reads TGTGCCAGTAGTCCCTCGGGACGGGGGGCCCTGAACACCGGGGAGCTGTTTTTT.

This clone was counted a single time. The V and J genes are TRBV5-6 and TRBJ2-7; 7 bases align to TRBD2. The V and J ends lost 4 bases and 7 bases, in that order; junction bases with no gene match: 11. This CDR3 region has 14 residues. Germline-derived CDR1 and CDR2 are SGHDT and YYEEEE. In DNA, the CDR3 is TGTGCCAGCAGCGCGTCAGGCGGGAGCGATGAGCAGTACTTC. This gives the protein CASSASGGSDEQYF.

J is TRBJ2-5 and V is TRBV7-9, with TRBD2 as a possible D gene (5 bases). V lost 3 bases and J 4 bases, leaving 9 bases between the germline ends. Germline CDR1 SEHNR, CDR2 FQNEAQ (reference sequence). The CDR3 totals 13 residues. The CDR3 coding sequence is TGTGCCAGCAGCTTTGCCAGCGGAGAGACCCAGTACTTC. This sequence encodes CASSFASGETQYF.

V usage is TRBV18 and J usage is TRBJ2-7; D is uncertain. The CDR3 contains 14 residues. The germline CDR1 and CDR2 sequences are KGHSH and LQKENI. Deletions cut 6 bases from V and 4 bases from J, with 16 bases between. The DNA for the CDR3 is TGTGCCAGCTCCCCCGCCTTAGGAGAGTACGAGCAGTACTTC. Protein sequence: CASSPALGEYEQYF. The full variable domain, its missing parts supplied by reference TRBV18 and TRBJ2-7, is NAGVMQNPRHLVRRRGQEARLRCSPMKGHSHVYWYRQLPEEGLKFMVYLQKENIIDESGMPKERFSAEFPKEGPSILRIQQVVRGDSAAYFCASSPALGEYEQYFGPGTRLTVT.

As to this clone: Other DNA sequences in the same sample also yield this CDR3. The chain has TRBV7-6 and TRBJ1-1; no clear D. The CDR3 length is 14 residues. The germline V and J ends were trimmed by 3 bases and 2 bases, with 10 bases remaining between them. CDR1 is SGHVS, CDR2 FNYEAQ, per germline. DNA of the CDR3: TGTGCCAGCAGCTTGCGGCACGATAACACTGAAGCTTTCTTT. Its protein is CASSLRHDNTEAFF. Supplemented by reference TRBV7-6 and TRBJ1-1, the full variable domain reads GAGVSQSPRYKVTKRGQDVALRCDPISGHVSLYWYRQALGQGPEFLTYFNYEAQQDKSGLPNDRFSAERPEGSISTLTIQRTEQRDSAMYRCASSLRHDNTEAFFGQGTRLTVV.

This clone occurred a few times. The V call is TRBV7-3, the J call TRBJ1-2, with D maybe TRBD1 (6 bases). Deletions cut 4 bases from V and 0 bases from J, with 18 bases between. The CDR3 length is 17 residues. The V gene's germline CDR1 is SGHTA and CDR2 FQGTGA. The CDR3 DNA follows: TGTGCCAGCAGCTCCTATCAGGGGACCTTAGCTAACTATGGCTACACCTTC. The encoded protein is CASSSYQGTLANYGYTF.

This chain links TRBV7-3 with TRBJ1-2, with D unresolved. This CDR3 has 14 residues. V was cut by 2 bases and J by 4 bases, with 11 bases left in between. Germline V gene data show CDR1 as SGHTA and CDR2 as FQGTGA. The CDR3 loop is CASSLGPTTYGYTF. CDR3 in DNA: TGTGCCAGCAGCTTAGGTCCCACAACCTATGGCTACACCTTC.

This sequence joins TRBV27 and TRBJ2-7; 7 bases fit TRBD2. This CDR3 contains 15 residues. Losses at the gene ends were 0 bases for V and 7 bases for J; bases not matched to a gene: 9. Germline CDR1 and CDR2: MNHEY and SMNVEV (reference sequence). For the CDR3, the DNA is TGTGCCAGCAGTTTATCCAGCGGGACTACGGGGGAGCAGTACTTC. This sequence encodes CASSLSSGTTGEQYF.

V and J are TRBV5-1 and TRBJ1-2, with a possible D match to TRBD1 (5 bases). The CDR3 runs to 14 residues. Germline CDR1 is SGHRS and CDR2 is YFSETQ. V was clipped by 0 bases and J by 2 bases, with 8 bases between them. The CDR3 protein is CASSLDRRNYGYTF. CDR3 nucleotides: TGCGCCAGCAGCTTGGACAGGCGAAACTATGGCTACACCTTC.

The V and J genes are TRBV2 and TRBJ2-7; 8 bases match TRBD2. V dropped 1 base and J dropped 5; count of bases not matched to a gene: 10. From germline, CDR1 is SNHLY and CDR2 FYNNEI. The CDR3 contains 16 residues. As DNA, the CDR3 is TGTGCCAGCAGTGAAGGGAACCTAGCGGGCCAGAACGAGCAGTACTTC. Translating gives CASSEGNLAGQNEQYF.

The rearrangement links TRBV5-6 to TRBJ1-5; D not certain. V lost 2 bases and J 5 bases, leaving 8 bases between the germline ends. The CDR3 spans 13 residues. Germline V gene data show CDR1 as SGHDT and CDR2 as YYEEEE. In nucleotides, the CDR3 is TGTGCCAGCAGCTTCCGTGGCCATCAGCCCCAGCATTTT. Its translation is CASSFRGHQPQHF.